This TCR beta chain was obtained from a study of shared clonotypes between healthy human individuals (dated by TCRdb to about 2020). For the study in its entirety: A few men and two women, aged 18 to 49 years, made up the cohort. For each donor, CD4 naive and CD4 memory were each given three plates, CD8 naive was given two plates, and CD8 memory was given one plate. Blood TCR repertoires of roughly 5 healthy adults were deeply sequenced to estimate repertoire size and the extent of clonotype sharing between individuals. Different laboratories and diverse techniques were used to prepare libraries and sequence TCR repertoires, to increase sequencing depth and limit assay-specific biases. Each donor's leukapheresis produced roughly between roughly 0.85 and 10 billion PBMCs. What the authors observed across the whole study: When four donors were compared, the shared fraction of clonotypes was around 5% for naive CD4, roughly 3.4% for naive CD8, 2% to 2.5% for memory CD4, and 0.35% to 0.4% for memory CD8. Naive subsets generally had larger estimated clonotype richness than memory subsets did. Pairwise subsampling indicated that sequencing depth was expected to affect the degree of clonotype sharing among donors. Even with the large sequencing depth, rarefaction of the sorted-subset datasets indicated that sequencing was incomplete. Because the study included a small number of donors, the genetic and exposure-history diversity represented was limited. Compared with non-shared clonotypes, clonotypes shared by all four sorted-subset donors had higher generation probabilities. Sampling was restricted to blood, and TCR repertoires in tissue are likely to differ from TCR repertoires in blood.

From cysteine to phenylalanine, the CDR3 is 15 amino acids long. This entry keeps only the CDR3 DNA: 45 bases, framed from base 1. CDR1 and CDR2 were assigned from the germline V gene as SGHTA and FQGNSA. V and J are trimmed by 4 bases and 5 bases, and the gene matches miss 1 base of the junction. Donors were healthy HIV-negative adults with no recently reported acute infections or vaccinations. Every donor was a Caucasian adult living in Nashville, Tennessee, USA. CD4+ T cells were enriched by magnetic negative selection; naive cells were then positively selected on CD45RA, and the negative fraction formed the memory subset. Blood was obtained by leukapheresis, after which PBMCs were separated by Ficoll-Histopaque density gradient centrifugation and cryopreserved in liquid nitrogen vapor phase. Analytical flow cytometry was used to check the purity and quantity of every magnetically sorted T cell population. Genomic DNA was isolated from every sorted fraction and measured by UV absorbance on a Nanodrop 2000c.

Using the deep immunoSEQ assay, multiplex PCR amplified TCR CDR3 regions from genomic DNA. Extracted genomic DNA from each cell subset was spread evenly across all wells of several immunoSEQ 96-well plates, with each plate serving as a replicate. For sorted subsets, about 200 ng genomic DNA, equal to about 30,000 T cell genomes, was loaded into each replicate PCR. Purified libraries were measured with a Qubit 3.0 fluorometer, size-checked on a Bioanalyzer 2100, and measured again with the KAPA Library Quantification kit. Every immunoSEQ 96-well plate was sequenced on a dedicated single-read 150-cycle Illumina NextSeq 550 flow cell. In the source study's methods: The immunoSEQ output contained only junctional sequences without quality scores, so filtering could not match that applied to full-length reads. To assign V/J genes and CDR3, sequences were annotated against IMGT germline references using PyIR, a Python wrapper for IgBLAST v1.9. Reads were removed for weak V/J assignments (E-value above 1e-6), missing CDR3, stop codons, out-of-frame junctions, or ambiguous translated residues. V3J clonotypes were defined as sequences sharing an identical inferred V gene, J gene, and CDR3 amino acid sequence. Percentage overlap between repertoires was computed as shared unique clonotypes divided by the size of the smaller repertoire. Richness of each repertoire was evaluated using RTK rarefaction, the Chao1 estimator, and Recon v2.1 estimates of unobserved clonotypes. For all TCRbeta clonotypes obtained by the gDNA method from four donors, generation probabilities were computed with OLGA. TCRdb holds this immuneACCESS table with in-frame rearrangements only. Some clones are missing; in checked studies, unresolved V genes explain under half, and the rest has no known cause. The V and J calls and clone size come from that table; D and trimming were worked out from the DNA. The sample contains some 2,000,000 clones, 95% of them found a single time. Jointly, the top ten make up 0.1% to 0.15% of the sample.

Of note for this clone: Its antigen has not been determined. No quality values exist for individual bases; no much larger clone is one base distant.

The chain is made from TRBV7-2 and TRBJ2-5; the junction holds 16 bases that match TRBD2. This receptor was obtained from a man between 18 and 29 years old in good health. Sequences were obtained from naive CD4+ T cells sorted from blood. The sample's cell subset or site label, decoded: CD45RA+ positively selected. CDR3 loop: CASSWGLAGGETQYF. Here is the DNA: TGTGCCAGCAGCTGGGGACTAGCGGGAGGGGAGACCCAGTACTTC. The CDR3, completed at both ends by the reference TRBV7-2 and TRBJ2-5 genes, gives the full variable domain GAGVSQSPSNKVTEKGKDVELRCDPISGHTALYWYRQSLGQGLEFLIYFQGNSAPDKSGLPSDRFSAERTGGSVSTLTIQRTQQEDSAVYLCASSWGLAGGETQYFGPGTRLLVL.